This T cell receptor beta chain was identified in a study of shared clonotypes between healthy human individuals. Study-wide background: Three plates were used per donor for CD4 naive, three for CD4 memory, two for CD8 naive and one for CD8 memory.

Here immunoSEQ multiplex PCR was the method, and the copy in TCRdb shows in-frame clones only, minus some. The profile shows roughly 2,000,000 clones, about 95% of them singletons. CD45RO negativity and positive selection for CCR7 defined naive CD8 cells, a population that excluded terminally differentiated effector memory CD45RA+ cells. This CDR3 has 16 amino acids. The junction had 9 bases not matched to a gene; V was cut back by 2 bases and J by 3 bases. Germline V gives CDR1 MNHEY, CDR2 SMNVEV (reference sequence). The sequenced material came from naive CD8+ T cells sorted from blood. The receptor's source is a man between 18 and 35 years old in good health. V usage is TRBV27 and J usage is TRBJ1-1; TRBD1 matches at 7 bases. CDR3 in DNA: TGTGCCAGCAGTTTAAGGGACAGCGTCCGATACACTGAAGCTTTCTTT. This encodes CASSLRDSVRYTEAFF.